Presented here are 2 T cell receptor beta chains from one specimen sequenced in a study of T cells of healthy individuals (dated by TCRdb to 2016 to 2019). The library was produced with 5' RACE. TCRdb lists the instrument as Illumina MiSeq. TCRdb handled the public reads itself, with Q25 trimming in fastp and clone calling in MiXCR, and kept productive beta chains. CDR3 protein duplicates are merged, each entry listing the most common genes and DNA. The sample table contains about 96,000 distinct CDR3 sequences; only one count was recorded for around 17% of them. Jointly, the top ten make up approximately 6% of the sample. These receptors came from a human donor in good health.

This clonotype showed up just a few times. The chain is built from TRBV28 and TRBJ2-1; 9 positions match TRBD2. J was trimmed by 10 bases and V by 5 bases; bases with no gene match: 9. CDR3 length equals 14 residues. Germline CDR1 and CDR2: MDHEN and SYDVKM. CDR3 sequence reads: CASSPAGGGDEQFF. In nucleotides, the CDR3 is TGTGCCAGCAGTCCAGCGGGAGGAGGCGACGAGCAGTTCTTC.

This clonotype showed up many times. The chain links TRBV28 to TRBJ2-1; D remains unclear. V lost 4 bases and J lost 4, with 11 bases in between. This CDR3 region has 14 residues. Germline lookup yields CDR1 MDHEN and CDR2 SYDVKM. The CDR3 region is CASSWVGRYNEQFF. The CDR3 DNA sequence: TGTGCCAGCAGTTGGGTTGGCCGATACAATGAGCAGTTCTTC.